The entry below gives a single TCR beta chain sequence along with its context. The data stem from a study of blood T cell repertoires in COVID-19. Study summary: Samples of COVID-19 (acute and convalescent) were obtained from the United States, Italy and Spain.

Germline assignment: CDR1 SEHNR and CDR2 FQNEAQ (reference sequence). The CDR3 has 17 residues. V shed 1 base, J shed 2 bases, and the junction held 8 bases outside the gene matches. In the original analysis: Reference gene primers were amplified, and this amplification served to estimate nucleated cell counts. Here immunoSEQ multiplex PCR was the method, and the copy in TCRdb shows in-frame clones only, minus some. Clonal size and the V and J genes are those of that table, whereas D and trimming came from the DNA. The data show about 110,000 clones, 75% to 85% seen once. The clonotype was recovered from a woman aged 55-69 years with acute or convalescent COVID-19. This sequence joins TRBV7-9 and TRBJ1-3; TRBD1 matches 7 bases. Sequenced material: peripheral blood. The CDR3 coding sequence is TGTGCCAGCAGCTTAGTTGCGGACAGGTTCACTGGAAACACCATATATTTT. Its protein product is CASSLVADRFTGNTIYF.